This T cell receptor beta chain was captured in a study of control samples from healthy donors and cancer patients. Clones were read by immunoSEQ multiplex PCR, and TCRdb kept only the in-frame ones, dropping some. The data contain about 95,000 clones, approximately 90% of them singletons. The CDR3 consists of 15 residues. Germline CDR1 reads SGHNT; CDR2 reads YYREEE (reference sequence). V shed 4 bases, J shed 4 bases, and the junction held 5 bases outside the gene matches. The sample was blood. The origin of this receptor is a woman between 70 and 85 years old in good health. This chain links TRBV5-4 with TRBJ2-2; 9 bases match TRBD2. This CDR3 is CASSSSGGLTGELFF. DNA of the CDR3: TGTGCCAGCAGCAGTAGCGGGGGACTCACCGGGGAGCTGTTTTTT.